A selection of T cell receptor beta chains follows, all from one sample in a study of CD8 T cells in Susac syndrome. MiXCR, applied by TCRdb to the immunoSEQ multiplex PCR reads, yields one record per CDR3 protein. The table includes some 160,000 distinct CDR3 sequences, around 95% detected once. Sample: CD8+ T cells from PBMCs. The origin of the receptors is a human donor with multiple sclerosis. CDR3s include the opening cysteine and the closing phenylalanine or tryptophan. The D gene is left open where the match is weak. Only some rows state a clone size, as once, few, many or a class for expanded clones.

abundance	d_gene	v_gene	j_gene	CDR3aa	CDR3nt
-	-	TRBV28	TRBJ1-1	CASSRVMNTEAFF	TGTGCCAGCAGTCGTGTCATGAACACTGAAGCTTTCTTT
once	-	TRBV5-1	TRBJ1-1	CASSFPRENTEAFF	TGCGCCAGCAGCTTCCCCAGAGAGAACACTGAAGCTTTCTTT
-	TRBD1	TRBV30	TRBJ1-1	CADSTGVDTEAFF	TGTGCCGACTCTACAGGGGTTGATACTGAAGCTTTCTTT
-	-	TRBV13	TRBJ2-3	CASSLAGHITDTQYF	TGTGCCAGCAGCTTGGCGGGTCACATAACAGATACGCAGTATTTT
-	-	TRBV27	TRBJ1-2	CASSLSRTGNGYTF	TGTGCCAGCAGTTTATCTAGAACGGGGAATGGCTACACCTTC
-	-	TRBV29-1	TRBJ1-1	CSVVSAGVSEAFF	TGCAGCGTTGTCTCGGCAGGGGTTTCTGAAGCTTTCTTT
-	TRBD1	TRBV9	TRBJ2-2	CASSTTQGTGELFF	TGTGCCAGCAGCACCACACAGGGGACCGGGGAGCTGTTTTTT
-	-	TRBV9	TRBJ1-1	CASSGSGRGATEAFF	TGTGCCAGCAGCGGGAGCGGGAGGGGCGCGACTGAAGCTTTCTTT
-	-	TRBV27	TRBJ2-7	CASSLPGLNSYEQYF	TGTGCCAGCAGTTTACCTGGGTTAAACTCCTACGAGCAGTACTTC
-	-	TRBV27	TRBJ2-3	CASSLFSGTSTDTQYF	TGTGCCAGCAGTTTATTCTCGGGTACTAGCACAGATACGCAGTATTTT
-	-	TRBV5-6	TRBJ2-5	CASSLFGEQETQYF	TGTGCCAGCAGCTTGTTCGGAGAACAAGAGACCCAGTACTTC
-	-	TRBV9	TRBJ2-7	CASSARDWGEQYF	TGTGCCAGCAGCGCCAGGGATTGGGGCGAGCAGTACTTC
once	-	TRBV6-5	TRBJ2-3	CASSYSIGGPDTQYF	TGTGCCAGCAGTTACTCGATCGGGGGGCCGGATACGCAGTATTTT
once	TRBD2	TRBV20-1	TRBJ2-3	CSAVIDAWTSGADTQYF	TGCAGTGCTGTAATAGACGCCTGGACTAGTGGGGCAGATACGCAGTATTTT
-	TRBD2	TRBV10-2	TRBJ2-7	CASSEYGRTSGNYEQYF	TGCGCCAGCAGTGAGTATGGAAGGACTAGCGGGAACTACGAGCAGTACTTC
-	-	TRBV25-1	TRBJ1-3	CASSGGGGSGNTIYF	TGTGCCAGCAGTGGGGGAGGAGGATCTGGAAACACCATATATTTT
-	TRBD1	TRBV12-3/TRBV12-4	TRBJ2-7	CASRPTGSKLYEQYF	TGTGCCAGCAGGCCGACAGGGAGCAAACTATACGAGCAGTACTTC